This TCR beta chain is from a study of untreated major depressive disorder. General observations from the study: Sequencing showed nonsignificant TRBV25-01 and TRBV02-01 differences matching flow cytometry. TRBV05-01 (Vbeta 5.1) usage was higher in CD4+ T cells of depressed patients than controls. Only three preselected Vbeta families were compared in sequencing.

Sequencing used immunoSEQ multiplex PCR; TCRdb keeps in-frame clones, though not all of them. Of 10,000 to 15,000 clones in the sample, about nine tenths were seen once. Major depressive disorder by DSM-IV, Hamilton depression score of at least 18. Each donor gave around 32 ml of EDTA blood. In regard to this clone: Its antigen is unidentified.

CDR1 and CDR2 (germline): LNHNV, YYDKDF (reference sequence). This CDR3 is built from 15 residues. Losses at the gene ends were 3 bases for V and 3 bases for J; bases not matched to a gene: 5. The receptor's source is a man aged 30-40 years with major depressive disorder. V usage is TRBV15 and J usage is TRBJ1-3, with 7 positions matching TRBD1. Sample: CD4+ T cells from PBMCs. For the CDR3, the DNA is TGTGCCACCAGCAGGGCCCCAGGGGGTGGAAACACCATATATTTT. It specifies CATSRAPGGGNTIYF.